The text below deals with one T cell receptor beta chain. Repertoires were generated with immunoSEQ multiplex PCR, while TCRdb's copy carries only in-frame clones and drops some. The profile covers about 44,000 clones, with approximately 81% appearing a single time and roughly 1.1% taken by the ten largest. The data are from a study of memory CD4+ T cells and cytomegalovirus serostatus. Single viable CD3+CD4+CD8-CD45RO+ cells were sorted as the memory CD4+ T cells. The germline CDR1 and CDR2 sequences are GTSNPN and SVGIG (reference sequence). This CDR3 is 11 amino acids long. Trimming left V 6 bases short and J 7 bases short, with 11 bases between.

The specimen was memory CD4+ T cells from blood. The sequence was obtained from an adult in good health and CMV-seronegative. The chain carries TRBV30 and TRBJ2-3; D might be TRBD2 (5 bases). Here the CDR3 reads CACEWRYTQYF. CDR3 DNA sequence: TGTGCCTGCGAGTGGAGGTATACGCAGTATTTT.